This TCR beta chain was sequenced in a study of blood T cell repertoires in COVID-19. Study as a whole: Samples came from the United States, Italy and Spain, spanning acute and convalescent COVID-19.

Per the germline V gene, CDR1 is MNHEY and CDR2 is SVGAGI. V shed 2 bases, J shed 15 bases, and the junction held 6 bases outside the gene matches. The CDR3 consists of 13 residues. The repertoire was sequenced with immunoSEQ multiplex PCR; TCRdb's copy has only in-frame clones and lacks some. The sample holds about 200,000 clones, roughly 80% seen once. The sequence was collected from a woman aged 80 or over with COVID-19, enrolled during active disease. The rearrangement links TRBV6-5 to TRBJ2-1; 11 nucleotides line up with TRBD2. The material sequenced was peripheral blood. The DNA of the CDR3 is TGTGCCAGCAGTTACGGGACTAGCGGTGTCCGGTTCTTC. Translating gives CASSYGTSGVRFF.